This paragraph covers one T cell receptor beta chain sequence. The antigen it recognizes is unknown. No quality values exist for individual bases; no much larger clone is one base distant. CDR1 is given as SGHTA and CDR2 as FQGNSA, both from the germline V gene. The CDR3 runs 13 residues from the cysteine to the phenylalanine. Kept here is only the CDR3 DNA, which spans 39 bases and is read in frame from base 1. The junction shows trimming of 2 bases on V and 5 bases on J, plus 9 bases between the germline ends. Libraries came from the immunoSEQ multiplex PCR assay. Not all clones reach the TCRdb copy of this immuneACCESS table, which keeps in-frame sequences only. Checked studies attribute under half of the gap to unresolved V genes and leave the rest unexplained. The table for this sample lists roughly 80,000 clones; around 94% of them were counted only once. The leading ten clones occupy about 0.4% of the sample.

The data are from a study of technical replicates of blood from several donors (dated by TCRdb to about 2017). The specimen sequenced was T cells isolated from PBMCs. This sequence originates from a human donor in good health. The V and J genes are TRBV7-2 and TRBJ1-2, and the D gene may be TRBD1, 5 bases matching. The DNA is TGTGCCAGCAGCTTATCCCAGGGATATGGCTACACCTTC. This translates into CASSLSQGYGYTF.